A selection of T cell receptor beta chains follows, all from one sample in a study of immune cell composition in non-small cell lung cancer. Profiling relied on immunoSEQ multiplex PCR, and the TCRdb table lists in-frame clones only, not all of them. The sample includes some 8,500 clones, roughly 76% of them seen just once. The sample taken for sequencing was lung tumor tissue. These receptors came from a human donor with non-small cell lung cancer. Both conserved end residues are part of each CDR3. The size of a clone is reported for some rows only, either as once, few or many, or as a class for expanded clones.

cdr3_aa,v_call,cdr3_length,clone_size,j_call
CASSVGLDQPQHF,TRBV9,13,-,TRBJ1-5
CASSGQGDTGELFF,TRBV2,14,-,TRBJ2-2
CASSIGTAGFGYTF,TRBV6-5,14,once,TRBJ1-2
CASSKRGAYEQYF,TRBV6-5,13,once,TRBJ2-7
CASSPWTGPSRNEQFF,TRBV27,16,-,TRBJ2-1
CASTPVGMNTEAFF,TRBV19,14,-,TRBJ1-1
CASSSKSSRDTEAFF,TRBV28,15,-,TRBJ1-1
CASSSGGTNEKLFF,TRBV28,14,few,TRBJ1-4
CATAGTTGTEAFF,TRBV27,13,-,TRBJ1-1
CASSRGQGKHEQYF,TRBV5-1,14,few,TRBJ2-7
CASSFGVAFSDTQYF,TRBV7-9,15,-,TRBJ2-3
CATNSRPLSYEQYF,TRBV28,14,-,TRBJ2-7
CASKDRVANEKLFF,TRBV2,14,-,TRBJ1-4
CASSLSGLAGATRGTQYF,TRBV28,18,-,TRBJ2-3
CASSLTAAKSTDTQYF,TRBV7-3,16,-,TRBJ2-3
CASSLRGNNEKLFF,TRBV27,14,-,TRBJ1-4
CASTPGQGGSYEQYF,TRBV6-5,15,-,TRBJ2-7
CASSLGGEQGIFYNEQFF,TRBV5-6,18,-,TRBJ2-1
CASSRDRDYEQYF,TRBV5-1,13,few,TRBJ2-7
CASSQRRGVYNEQFF,TRBV6-5,15,-,TRBJ2-1
CASSPGRQASNYGYTF,TRBV18,16,-,TRBJ1-2
CASSGGRALNYGYTF,TRBV25-1,15,few,TRBJ1-2
CAWTRAGGSNQPQHF,TRBV30,15,-,TRBJ1-5
CASTRDRGLYEQYF,TRBV2,14,-,TRBJ2-7
CASSQDWGPRNIQYF,TRBV4-3,15,-,TRBJ2-4
CASSLGPAGVSYEQYF,TRBV5-1,16,-,TRBJ2-7
CASSARRGRGYGYTF,TRBV28,15,-,TRBJ1-2
CASSPDRGTQYF,TRBV18,12,-,TRBJ2-3
CAILAGGNNEQFF,TRBV5-4,13,few,TRBJ2-1
CASRPRDNEQYF,TRBV6-6,12,-,TRBJ2-7
CASSITQGSGNTIYF,TRBV11-2,15,-,TRBJ1-3
CASSQGQGIQETQYF,TRBV6-1,15,once,TRBJ2-5
CASSSRGGAINEQFF,TRBV7-3,15,-,TRBJ2-1
CSADRGLTEAFF,TRBV29-1,12,few,TRBJ1-1
CASSFRGGAFQETQYF,TRBV7-9,16,once,TRBJ2-5
CASSLSPGTATNEKLFF,TRBV7-9,17,-,TRBJ1-4
CASSYATSGRSYEQYF,TRBV6-6,16,-,TRBJ2-7
CASLPPLGHQETQYF,TRBV7-9,15,once,TRBJ2-5
CASVIGSVGTEAFF,TRBV28,14,-,TRBJ1-1
CASSQDNAGAGVGGKETQYF,TRBV4-1,20,-,TRBJ2-5
CASSPGVGGSSSYEQYF,TRBV5-1,17,-,TRBJ2-7
CASSPSQGASNYGYTF,TRBV5-1,16,-,TRBJ1-2
CASSSQGQLIYEQYF,TRBV7-2,15,-,TRBJ2-7
CASSRRSEAFF,TRBV28,11,-,TRBJ1-1
CASSMLRNTEAFF,TRBV27,13,few,TRBJ1-1
CASSPTGEVQHF,TRBV7-2,12,-,TRBJ1-5
CASSPRQGTGELFF,TRBV5-1,14,-,TRBJ2-2
CASSRSGGGPSSYNEQFF,TRBV11-2,18,once,TRBJ2-1
CASSVGAGRTGDEQFF,TRBV9,16,few,TRBJ2-1
CASSLGGVDNYGYTF,TRBV5-4,15,-,TRBJ1-2
CASSLAGGGVVKQYF,TRBV28,15,-,TRBJ2-7
CASSGQGYNEQFF,TRBV25-1,13,-,TRBJ2-1
CASSSDYGYTF,TRBV28,11,-,TRBJ1-2
CASSRSGGFGGYTF,TRBV7-2,14,once,TRBJ1-2
CAISEVWGGEQYF,TRBV10-3,13,-,TRBJ2-7
CASPGQKETQYF,TRBV4-1,12,-,TRBJ2-5
CASSGIQGLTYNEQFF,TRBV5-1,16,-,TRBJ2-1
CASSLFWGEQYF,TRBV13,12,-,TRBJ2-7
CASSPQAYEQYF,TRBV18,12,-,TRBJ2-7
CASTLGGAEAFF,TRBV7-8,12,-,TRBJ1-1